This TCR beta chain came from a study of T-cell reconstitution after alpha-beta-depleted transplantation in children. Study observations and caveats: High day-60 TCRbeta diversity in some patients came from surviving recipient T cells and thymic progenitors. Expanded graft clones, several hundred of them, were reportedly the source of alpha-beta T cells about two months after transplant. Newly produced T cells mostly accounted for T-cell counts and diversity one year post-transplant.

The CDR3 consists of 16 residues. The V segment lost 6 bases and the J segment 5 bases; nucleotides outside the gene matches: 14. CDR1 and CDR2 (germline): MDHEN, SYDVKM. This clonotype showed up many times. What it binds is not known. As it was prepared, the TCRbeta library received unique molecular identifiers. Each CDR3 protein is one row after TCRdb ran MiXCR on the PCR reads. The repertoire has 400,000 to 550,000 distinct CDR3 sequences, 10% to 13% of them found once; the top ten carry roughly 2.1%. This specimen consisted of PBMCs, obtained before TCRalphabeta/CD19-depleted stem cell transplant. The sequence came from a child aged 2-15 years with inherited bone marrow failure, due to receive a stem cell transplant. The chain carries TRBV28 and TRBJ2-7; 9 nucleotides match TRBD1. CDR3 bases: TGTGCCAGCAGCCAGTGGGGAACAGGGGGCGTCGACGAGCAGTACTTC. Translating it yields CASSQWGTGGVDEQYF.